This TCR beta chain was obtained from a study of yellow fever vaccine responses in identical twins. MiXCR was run by TCRdb on the RT-PCR reads, yielding one entry per CDR3 protein. The table has around 7,700 distinct CDR3 sequences, about 86% seen once; the top ten hold roughly 1.2%. General study results and limits: On the reported evidence, twins' vaccine T cell responses seemed partly convergent and partly personalized.

The length of the CDR3 is 15 residues. The germline V gene encodes CDR1 SGHRS and CDR2 YFSETQ. V lost 3 bases, J lost 1 base, and 5 bases stayed unmatched. With respect to this clonotype: Its cognate antigen is unknown.

The TCR sequence derives from a woman aged 18-29 years who received the yellow fever vaccine. The input for sequencing was T cells from blood (PBMCs), unsorted or a sorted subset (not recorded which), taken before or after yellow fever vaccination (not recorded which). The rearrangement joins TRBV5-1 to TRBJ2-5; 8 positions match TRBD1. This chain's CDR3 is CASSSGQGGQETQYF. In DNA form, the CDR3 reads TGCGCCAGCAGCTCAGGACAGGGAGGCCAAGAGACCCAGTACTTC.